These 23 T cell receptor beta chains came from one sample sequenced in a study of blood T cell repertoires in COVID-19. Measured with immunoSEQ multiplex PCR; TCRdb has only the in-frame clones, and not every one. This sample has around 230,000 clones; roughly 85% occur once, and the top ten carry 2% to 3%. The sequenced material came from peripheral blood. The origin of the receptors is a woman aged 70 to 79 with active or convalescent COVID-19.

The chain has TRBV7-9 and TRBJ2-3; 7 bases align to TRBD2. Germline assignment: CDR1 SEHNR and CDR2 FQNEAQ (reference sequence). The CDR3 runs 15 residues. Trimming removed 3 bases from V and 5 bases from J; junction bases left unmatched: 8. The CDR3 DNA is TGTGCCAGCAGCTTCCTCGGACTAGTAGGAGATACGCAGTATTTT. Residues: CASSFLGLVGDTQYF. Based on the CDR3 plus reference TRBV7-9 and TRBJ2-3, the full variable domain is DTGVSQNPRHKITKRGQNVTFRCDPISEHNRLYWYRQTLGQGPEFLTYFQNEAQLEKSRLLSDRFSAERPKGSFSTLEIQRTEQGDSAMYLCASSFLGLVGDTQYFGPGTRLTVL.

The chain is built from TRBV29-1 and TRBJ2-7; 11 bases align to TRBD2. Trimming removed 2 bases from V and 6 bases from J; junction bases left unmatched: 15. CDR3 length: 17 residues. CDR1 is SQVTM and CDR2 is ANQGSEA in the germline V gene. CDR3 in DNA: TGCAGCGTTGAACCCCCCTCCTTAGCGGGAGGGCCGGGCGAGCAGTACTTC. This codes for CSVEPPSLAGGPGEQYF.

The rearrangement links TRBV30 to TRBJ1-6; D remains unclear. Germline V gene sequence: CDR1 GTSNPN, CDR2 SVGIG (reference sequence). The CDR3 runs 13 residues. Trimming removed 6 bases at V and 10 bases at J, with 16 bases between. The CDR3 spells CACTLFSESPLHF. The DNA of the CDR3 is TGTGCCTGTACCCTATTCAGCGAATCACCCCTCCACTTT. The full variable domain, rest sourced from reference TRBV30 and TRBJ1-6, is SQTIHQWPATLVQPVGSPLSLECTVEGTSNPNLYWYRQAAGRGLQLLFYSVGIGQISSEVPQNLSASRPQDRQFILSSKKLLLSDSGFYLCACTLFSESPLHFGNGTRLTVT.

The chain joins TRBV30 to TRBJ1-1, with TRBD1 as a possible D gene (5 bases). The CDR3 length is 13 residues. Germline V lookup: CDR1 GTSNPN, CDR2 SVGIG (reference sequence). Trimming left V 2 bases short and J 1 base short, with 8 bases between. CDR3 protein: CAWSRGGNTEAFF. CDR3 nucleotide sequence: TGTGCCTGGAGTCGGGGGGGGAACACTGAAGCTTTCTTT.

The chain has TRBV11-2 and TRBJ2-2; D gene ambiguous. V lost 3 bases to trimming and J lost 5 bases, with 10 bases between them. This CDR3 is built from 14 residues. Germline V gene data show CDR1 as SGHAT and CDR2 as FQNNGV. The CDR3 nucleotides read TGTGCCAGCAGCTTGAGTTCGAGTACCGGGGAGCTGTTTTTT. Protein sequence: CASSLSSSTGELFF.

The chain is built from TRBV7-9 and TRBJ2-2; D is unclear. The V gene's germline CDR1 is SEHNR and CDR2 FQNEAQ (reference sequence). The CDR3 is 13 residues long. V shed 2 bases and J shed 4 bases, with 5 bases lying between them. Here the CDR3 reads CASSLSVTGELFF. CDR3 nucleotide sequence: TGTGCCAGCAGCTTATCAGTCACCGGGGAGCTGTTTTTT.

This clone occurred once. The chain has TRBV3-1 (or the pseudogene TRBV3-2) and TRBJ2-1; D is uncertain. Trimming cost V 1 base and J 0 bases, with 7 bases left between them. There are 15 residues in the CDR3. The germline gives CDR1 LGHDT, CDR2 YNNKEL (reference sequence). In nucleotides, the CDR3 is TGTGCCAGCAGCCAAGTGGTCAGCTCCTACAATGAGCAGTTCTTC. Translating it yields CASSQVVSSYNEQFF.

Only one count was recorded for this clone. This sequence joins TRBV23-1 and TRBJ2-7, with a weak D call TRBD1 (6 bases). TRBV23-1 belongs to the ORF category, with a function that is uncertain. V was shortened by 4 bases and J by 3 bases, with 19 bases between the two germline ends. This CDR3 is built from 16 residues. CDR3 sequence: CASSLPNRDEFYEQYF. In DNA form, the CDR3 reads TGCGCCAGCAGTCTCCCCAACAGGGACGAGTTCTACGAGCAGTACTTC.

The genes are TRBV10-1 and TRBJ1-1, with 8 bases fitting TRBD1. The germline V gene encodes CDR1 WNHNN and CDR2 SYGVQD (reference sequence). The CDR3 is 12 residues long. The V and J ends lost 5 bases and 7 bases, in that order; junction bases with no gene match: 3. CDR3 amino acids: CASSNRGIEAFF. DNA of the CDR3: TGCGCCAGCAGTAACAGGGGGATTGAAGCTTTCTTT.

The rearrangement links TRBV4-1 to TRBJ2-3; a weak D match, TRBD2 (7 bases). Trimming took 4 bases from V and 2 from J, leaving 13 bases between them. The germline gives CDR1 MGHRA, CDR2 YSYEKL. The length of the CDR3 is 15 residues. The CDR3 sequence: CASSLSRGATDTQYF. CDR3 nucleotide sequence: TGCGCCAGCAGCCTTTCCCGGGGGGCCACAGATACGCAGTATTTT.

DNA of the CDR3: TGCGCCAGCAGACGAACCGGGACAGGATCCTACAATGAGCAGTTCTTC. This codes for CASRRTGTGSYNEQFF. This sequence joins TRBV5-1 and TRBJ2-1; 8 bases agree with TRBD1. The CDR3 extends over 16 amino acids. Germline assignment: CDR1 SGHRS and CDR2 YFSETQ. Losses at the gene ends were 5 bases for V and 1 base for J; bases not matched to a gene: 8.

The CDR3 DNA follows: TGTGCCACCGGTGGAGGGATCTCTGGGGCCAACGTCCTGACTTTC. Residues: CATGGGISGANVLTF. The chain combines TRBV15 with TRBJ2-6, with a tentative D call TRBD2 (6 bases). The CDR3 extends over 15 amino acids. CDR1 and CDR2 from the germline V gene are LNHNV and YYDKDF (reference sequence). V was clipped by 8 bases and J by 0 bases, with 11 bases between them.

The chain carries TRBV9 and TRBJ1-1; 9 nucleotides align to TRBD1. This CDR3 region has 14 residues. The germline gives CDR1 SGDLS, CDR2 YYNGEE. The trim removed 6 bases at V and 0 bases at J, leaving 3 bases unmatched. Here the CDR3 DNA reads TGTGCCAGCACCCGGACAGGGGTGAACACTGAAGCTTTCTTT. Protein: CASTRTGVNTEAFF.

V and J are TRBV3-1 (or the pseudogene TRBV3-2) and TRBJ2-1; 10 bases line up with TRBD2. CDR3 size: 14 residues. Losses at the gene ends were 6 bases for V and 4 bases for J; bases not matched to a gene: 3. Germline V CDR1 and CDR2: LGHDT, YNNKEL (reference sequence). The CDR3 loop is CASREREGYNEQFF. The CDR3, as DNA: TGTGCCAGCAGAGAGCGGGAGGGGTACAATGAGCAGTTCTTC.

This clone was observed once. This chain uses TRBV5-4 with TRBJ2-2, with 8 bases fitting TRBD1. This CDR3 comprises 15 residues. The V gene's germline CDR1 is SGHNT and CDR2 YYREEE (reference sequence). Unmatched junction bases numbered 4, after V lost 2 bases and J lost 4 bases. CDR3 bases: TGTGCCAGCAGCTTCCAGGGGGCGGGCACCGGGGAGCTGTTTTTT. It encodes CASSFQGAGTGELFF.

To note about this clone: Different DNA sequences within this sample yield the same CDR3. The chain employs TRBV5-1 and TRBJ1-6, with a weak D call TRBD1 (5 bases). V was cut by 0 bases and J by 9 bases, with 10 bases left in between. CDR3 length: 14 amino acids. Germline lookup yields CDR1 SGHRS and CDR2 YFSETQ. CDR3: CASSLGRGGSPLHF. CDR3 DNA: TGCGCCAGCAGCTTGGGTAGGGGTGGTTCACCCCTCCACTTT.

CDR3 nucleotide sequence: TGTGCCAGCAGCCTCCTCGGCCGGGAGTTCTTC. The encoded protein is CASSLLGREFF. The chain employs TRBV5-4 and TRBJ2-1; unclear D gene. Between the trimmed V and J ends, which lost 4 bases and 14 bases, there was a span of 13 bases. Germline V gene data show CDR1 as SGHNT and CDR2 as YYREEE (reference sequence). The CDR3 length is 11 residues.

The chain couples TRBV12-2 to TRBJ1-6. TRBV12-2 is annotated as a pseudogene. The CDR3 has 15 amino acids. The CDR3, as DNA: TGTGCAAGTCGCTTAGCGCATTTCAGAGGATCACCCCTCCACTTT. It is translated as CASRLAHFRGSPLHF.

In this sample, this clone turned up once. V is TRBV9 and J is TRBJ1-1, with TRBD1 identical over 8 bases. The CDR3 is made up of 13 amino acids. J was trimmed by 4 bases and V by 4 bases; bases with no gene match: 3. The germline V gene has CDR1 SGDLS and CDR2 YYNGEE. CDR3 region: CASSSTGGTEAFF. Written as DNA, the CDR3 is TGTGCCAGCAGCTCTACAGGGGGCACTGAAGCTTTCTTT.

This chain links TRBV7-2 with TRBJ2-3; weak D call: TRBD1 (5 bases). V lost 2 bases and J lost 0, with 9 bases in between. The CDR3 length is 15 residues. Germline V gene sequence: CDR1 SGHTA, CDR2 FQGNSA. DNA for the CDR3: TGTGCCAGCAGCTTAAGGCAGGGTAGCACAGATACGCAGTATTTT. It yields the protein CASSLRQGSTDTQYF.

V is TRBV19 and J is TRBJ2-1; D remains ambiguous. V was trimmed by 3 bases and J by 0 bases, leaving 9 bases between them. Looked up from germline, CDR1 is LNHDA and CDR2 is SQIVND (reference sequence). There are 15 residues in the CDR3. CDR3 residues: CASSMAASSYNEQFF. DNA for the CDR3: TGTGCCAGTAGTATGGCGGCAAGCTCCTACAATGAGCAGTTCTTC.

The chain employs TRBV6-2 or TRBV6-3 and TRBJ2-3, with D unclear. V lost 4 bases to trimming and J lost 2 bases, with 7 bases between them. This CDR3 spans 13 amino acids. Germline lookup yields CDR1 MNHEY and CDR2 SVGEGT. In DNA, the CDR3 is TGTGCCAGCAGTTCCCCTCCCACAGATACGCAGTATTTT. It translates to CASSSPPTDTQYF.

The genes are TRBV30 and TRBJ1-1; D may be TRBD1 (5 bases). Trimming removed 0 bases from V and 9 bases from J, with 11 bases in between. The CDR3 spans 12 residues. Germline V gene data show CDR1 as GTSNPN and CDR2 as SVGIG (reference sequence). The CDR3: CAWSVDRVKAFF. The CDR3 nucleotides read TGTGCCTGGAGTGTCGACAGAGTTAAAGCTTTCTTT.